One sample yielded the 21 T cell receptor beta chains listed below, sequenced in a study of blood T cells in healthy people across ages. A sample-barcoded 5' primer and a J-beta primer mix were used in a second PCR of roughly 6 to 11 cycles. Using its own MiXCR run on the 5' RACE reads, TCRdb lists one record per CDR3 protein. The table records 1.6 million or so distinct CDR3 sequences, about 31% of them present only once. The sample taken for sequencing was blood. All receptors come from a woman in her twenties or thirties in good health.

V gene TRBV9 combines with J gene TRBJ2-7, with a possible D match to TRBD2 (6 bases). V gave up 0 bases and J gave up 2 bases, with 9 bases separating them. There are 14 residues in the CDR3. Germline-derived CDR1 and CDR2 are SGDLS and YYNGEE. The CDR3 DNA sequence: TGTGCCAGCAGCGTAGGCGCGGGACCCTACGAGCAGTACTTC. It translates to CASSVGAGPYEQYF.

V gene TRBV27 combines with J gene TRBJ2-3; D not resolved. Germline CDR1 is MNHEY and CDR2 is SMNVEV (reference sequence). This CDR3 is built from 16 residues. Trimming removed 5 bases at V and 4 bases at J, with 19 bases between. The CDR3 DNA reads as TGTGCCAGCAGTCTCACGCGGTCCCTCAGCCCAGATACGCAGTATTTT. It specifies CASSLTRSLSPDTQYF.

This clonotype appeared a few times. The V and J genes are TRBV29-1 and TRBJ1-1; weak D call: TRBD1 (5 bases). The V end lost 3 bases, the J end lost 1 base, and 18 bases lay between the germline ends. Per the germline V gene, CDR1 is SQVTM and CDR2 is ANQGSEA. The CDR3 length is 16 residues. The CDR3 DNA follows: TGCAGCGTTGAGGGGGGACCATTCCCGGGGAACACTGAAGCTTTCTTT. Translated, it gives CSVEGGPFPGNTEAFF.

The rearrangement links TRBV20-1 to TRBJ1-6; D is unresolved. V was pared by 0 bases and J by 8 bases, with 11 bases between. CDR3 length equals 14 residues. Germline CDR1 and CDR2: DFQATT and SNEGSKA (reference sequence). The CDR3 DNA reads as TGCAGTGCTAGAGATGGTGGGATCTATTCACCCCTCCACTTT. It yields the protein CSARDGGIYSPLHF.

Details on this clonotype: This clone may be a read error of a much larger clone one base away. The chain couples TRBV27 to TRBJ1-1; no firm D call. The V and J ends lost 11 bases and 6 bases respectively, with 13 bases between them. This CDR3 has 11 amino acids. In germline, CDR1 is MNHEY, CDR2 SMNVEV (reference sequence). The CDR3 sequence is CAGGHAAEAFF. Here the CDR3 DNA reads TGTGCCGGCGGGCATGCGGCTGAAGCTTTCTTT.

A few counts support this clonotype. V is TRBV6-5 and J is TRBJ2-3, with TRBD2 as a possible D gene (6 bases). Per germline, CDR1 MNHEY and CDR2 SVGAGI. This CDR3 spans 13 amino acids. Between the trimmed V and J ends, which lost 6 bases and 14 bases, there was a span of 21 bases. CDR3 sequence (DNA): TGTGCCAGCAGCCTCGGGACTGCGGCCCGGTGGTATTTT. This translates into CASSLGTAARWYF.

This clonotype was seen more than once but under ten times. The gene calls are TRBV11-2 and TRBJ2-4; 8 positions agree with TRBD1. Germline loops: CDR1 SGHAT, CDR2 FQNNGV. The J segment lost 13 bases and the V segment lost 8 bases, leaving 13 bases of the junction unmatched. The CDR3 length is 13 residues. The CDR3 nucleotides are TGTGCCAGCGGGGGGACAGGCCGTATGGAGCAGTACTTC. Amino acid sequence: CASGGTGRMEQYF. Together with reference TRBV11-2 and TRBJ2-4, the CDR3 gives the full variable domain: EAGVAQSPRYKIIEKRQSVAFWCNPISGHATLYWYQQILGQGPKLLIQFQNNGVVDDSQLPKDRFSAERLKGVDSTLKIQPAKLEDSAVYLCASGGTGRMEQYFGAGTRLSVL.

This clonotype has at least ten counts. The V gene is TRBV4-1, the J gene TRBJ2-7; 7 bases match TRBD1. The CDR3 extends over 15 amino acids. The ends lost 1 base at V and 2 bases at J; junction bases unmatched: 5. Germline V lookup: CDR1 MGHRA, CDR2 YSYEKL. CDR3 nucleotides: TGCGCCAGCAGCCAAGGCGGTCAGGGGGCCTACGAGCAGTACTTC. Translated, it gives CASSQGGQGAYEQYF.

V gene TRBV20-1 combines with J gene TRBJ1-5; a weak D match, TRBD1 (6 bases). Deletions cut 6 bases from V and 5 bases from J, with 17 bases between. The germline CDR1 and CDR2 sequences are DFQATT and SNEGSKA (reference sequence). This CDR3 is built from 14 residues. CDR3 loop: CSAPDRDTYQPQHF. In DNA form, the CDR3 reads TGCAGTGCCCCGGACCGGGACACATATCAGCCCCAGCATTTT.

The rearrangement joins TRBV20-1 to TRBJ1-5, with a weak D call TRBD1 (6 bases). This CDR3 is 13 amino acids long. The V end lost 6 bases, the J end lost 5 bases, and 14 bases lay between the germline ends. Germline CDR1 DFQATT, CDR2 SNEGSKA (reference sequence). CDR3 in amino acids: CSAKMGADQPQHF. Here the CDR3 DNA reads TGCAGTGCAAAAATGGGGGCGGATCAGCCCCAGCATTTT.

The chain employs TRBV7-9 and TRBJ2-3, with 9 bases fitting TRBD2. V shed 5 bases, J shed 0 bases, and the junction held 9 bases outside the gene matches. Germline loops: CDR1 SEHNR, CDR2 FQNEAQ (reference sequence). The CDR3 totals 17 residues. The CDR3 protein is CASSHGLAGTSTDTQYF. The CDR3 nucleotides read TGTGCCAGCAGCCACGGGCTAGCGGGAACTAGCACAGATACGCAGTATTTT.

The chain combines TRBV6-1 with TRBJ2-3; 10 positions agree with TRBD2. The CDR3 totals 15 residues. Germline loops: CDR1 MNHNS, CDR2 SASEGT. Germline trimming cut 9 bases from V and 5 bases from J; bases unmatched to any gene: 11. CDR3 amino acids: CARGGTSAGRDTQYF. The CDR3 coding sequence is TGTGCCAGGGGGGGGACTAGCGCAGGGCGAGATACGCAGTATTTT.

Concerning this clonotype itself: This clone may be a read error of a much larger clone one base away. The V gene is TRBV27, the J gene TRBJ2-6, with D perhaps TRBD1 (5 bases). V was clipped by 3 bases and J by 1 base, with 10 bases between them. The CDR3 spans 16 residues. Germline lookup yields CDR1 MNHEY and CDR2 SMNVEV (reference sequence). CDR3 sequence (DNA): TGTGCCAGCAGTTTTTGGGGCCGATCTGGGGCCAACGTCCTGACTTTC. It is translated as CASSFWGRSGANVLTF.

The J gene is TRBJ1-2, the V gene TRBV15; D remains unclear. The CDR3 has 15 residues. From germline, CDR1 is LNHNV and CDR2 YYDKDF (reference sequence). The V end was cut by 7 bases, the J end by 0 bases, with 15 bases between. The CDR3 sequence: CATTAIVETNYGYTF. The CDR3 bases are TGTGCCACCACCGCAATCGTAGAGACTAACTATGGCTACACCTTC.

The V and J genes are TRBV28 and TRBJ2-1, with D unclear. CDR1 MDHEN and CDR2 SYDVKM come from the germline V gene. Trimming cost V 7 bases and J 9 bases, with 10 bases left between them. The length of the CDR3 is 11 residues. The CDR3 DNA reads as TGTGCCAGCACCTCGGCGAGTGAGCAGTTCTTC. This gives the protein CASTSASEQFF.

The V call is TRBV3-1, the J call TRBJ1-2; D unresolved. The germline V gene has CDR1 LGHDT and CDR2 YNNKEL (reference sequence). V lost 0 bases, J lost 5 bases, and 13 bases lay in between. The CDR3 is 15 residues long. The CDR3: CASSQEVSDTYGYTF. For the CDR3, the DNA is TGTGCCAGCAGCCAAGAGGTATCAGACACATATGGCTACACCTTC. Combining the CDR3 with reference TRBV3-1 and TRBJ1-2 gives the whole variable domain DTAVSQTPKYLVTQMGNDKSIKCEQNLGHDTMYWYKQDSKKFLKIMFSYNNKELIINETVPNRFSPKSPDKAHLNLHINSLELGDSAVYFCASSQEVSDTYGYTFGSGTRLTVV.

About this clonotype: Germline is not matched at one junction end, which may reflect a read error. CDR3 coding DNA: TGTGCCACCAGCTTGATGGTGAGGAGGACACCCGGGGAGACCCAGTACTTC. It is translated as CATSLMVRRTPGETQYF. The chain combines TRBV5-5 with TRBJ2-7; either TRBD1 or TRBD2 may supply D (5 bases each). The assigned J gene may be wrong: the sequence end matches TRBJ2-5 better. CDR1 is SGHKS and CDR2 is YYEKEE in the germline V gene (reference sequence). The CDR3 runs to 17 residues.

This chain connects TRBV5-5 to TRBJ1-1, with D possibly TRBD1 on 6 matching bases. Trimming took off 6 bases at V and 6 bases at J, with 18 bases between the two ends. The CDR3 is 14 residues long. Germline loops: CDR1 SGHKS, CDR2 YYEKEE (reference sequence). DNA for the CDR3: TGTGCCAGCACCCCCGAAAACAGGGAGCCTGAAGCTTTCTTT. This codes for CASTPENREPEAFF.

In its sample, this clonotype was seen a few times. This CDR3 reads CASMQAGAGYEQYF. The CDR3 DNA sequence: TGTGCCAGCATGCAAGCGGGGGCCGGGTACGAGCAGTACTTC. The chain combines TRBV3-1 with TRBJ2-7, with TRBD2 identical over 8 bases. The germline V gene encodes CDR1 LGHDT and CDR2 YNNKEL (reference sequence). This CDR3 region has 14 residues. Trimming removed 7 bases from V and 4 bases from J; junction bases left unmatched: 9.

The rearrangement joins TRBV29-1 to TRBJ2-7; D is ambiguous. Germline assignment: CDR1 SQVTM and CDR2 ANQGSEA. V was trimmed by 6 bases and J by 1 base, leaving 13 bases between them. This CDR3 is 13 amino acids long. The DNA of the CDR3 is TGCAGCGTGCTAACCATAGGGTCCTACGAGCAGTACTTC. Translation gives CSVLTIGSYEQYF.

The chain employs TRBV6-1 and TRBJ2-5, with D maybe TRBD2 (5 bases). Judging by the DNA end, TRBJ2-7 fits better; the J call may be wrong. The CDR3 length is 14 residues. Germline CDR1 and CDR2: MNHNS and SASEGT. This chain's CDR3 is CASSSPGVAPEQYF. CDR3 DNA: TGTGCCAGCAGTTCTCCCGGGGTGGCCCCCGAGCAGTACTTC.